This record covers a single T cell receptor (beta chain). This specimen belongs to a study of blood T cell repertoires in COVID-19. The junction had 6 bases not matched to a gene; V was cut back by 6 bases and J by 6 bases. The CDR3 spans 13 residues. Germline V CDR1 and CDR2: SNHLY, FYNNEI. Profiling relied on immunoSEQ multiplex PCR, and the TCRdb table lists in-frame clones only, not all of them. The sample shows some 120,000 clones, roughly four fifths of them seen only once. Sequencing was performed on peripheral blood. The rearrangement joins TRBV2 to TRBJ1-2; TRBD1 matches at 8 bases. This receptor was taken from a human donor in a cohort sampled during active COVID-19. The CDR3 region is CASSDRGLNGYTF. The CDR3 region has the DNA TGTGCCAGCAGCGACAGGGGTCTCAATGGCTACACCTTC. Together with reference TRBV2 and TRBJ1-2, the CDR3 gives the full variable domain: EPEVTQTPSHQVTQMGQEVILRCVPISNHLYFYWYRQILGQKVEFLVSFYNNEISEKSEIFDDQFSVERPDGSNFTLKIRSTKLEDSAMYFCASSDRGLNGYTFGSGTRLTVV.